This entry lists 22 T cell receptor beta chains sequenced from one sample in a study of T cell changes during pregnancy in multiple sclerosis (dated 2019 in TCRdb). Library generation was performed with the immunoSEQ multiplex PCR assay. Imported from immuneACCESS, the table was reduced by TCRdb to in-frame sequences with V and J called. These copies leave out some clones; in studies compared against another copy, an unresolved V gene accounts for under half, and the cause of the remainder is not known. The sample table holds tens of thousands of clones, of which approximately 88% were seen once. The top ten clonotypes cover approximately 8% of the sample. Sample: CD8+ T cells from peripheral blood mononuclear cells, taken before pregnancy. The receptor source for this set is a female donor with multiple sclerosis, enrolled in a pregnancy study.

The DNA for the CDR3 is TGTGCCAGCAGCTCCAGACAGGGGGTCTACGAGCAGTACTTC. Amino acid sequence: CASSSRQGVYEQYF. V usage is TRBV7-6 and J usage is TRBJ2-7; TRBD1 matches at 9 bases. The V and J ends lost 4 bases and 3 bases, in that order; junction bases with no gene match: 4. Germline CDR1 and CDR2: SGHVS and FNYEAQ. The CDR3 covers 14 residues.

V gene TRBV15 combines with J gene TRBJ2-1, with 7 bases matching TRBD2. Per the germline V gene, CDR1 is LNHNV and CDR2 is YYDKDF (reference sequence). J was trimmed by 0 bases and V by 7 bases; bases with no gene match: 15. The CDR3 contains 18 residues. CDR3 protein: CATTHEPLRGSSYNEQFF. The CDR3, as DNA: TGTGCCACCACCCATGAACCCTTGCGGGGGAGCTCCTACAATGAGCAGTTCTTC.

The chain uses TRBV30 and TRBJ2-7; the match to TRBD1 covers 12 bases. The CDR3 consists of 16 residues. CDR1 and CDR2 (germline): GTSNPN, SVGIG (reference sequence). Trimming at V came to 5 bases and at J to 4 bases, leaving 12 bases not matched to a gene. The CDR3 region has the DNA TGTGCCTGGGGGACTCAACCGGGACAGGGGGCGTACGAGCAGTACTTC. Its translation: CAWGTQPGQGAYEQYF.

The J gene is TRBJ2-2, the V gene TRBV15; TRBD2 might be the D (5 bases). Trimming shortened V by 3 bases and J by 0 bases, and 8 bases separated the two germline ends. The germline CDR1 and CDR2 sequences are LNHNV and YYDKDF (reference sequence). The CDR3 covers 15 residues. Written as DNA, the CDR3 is TGTGCCACCAGCAGCACTAGGTCGAACACCGGGGAGCTGTTTTTT. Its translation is CATSSTRSNTGELFF.

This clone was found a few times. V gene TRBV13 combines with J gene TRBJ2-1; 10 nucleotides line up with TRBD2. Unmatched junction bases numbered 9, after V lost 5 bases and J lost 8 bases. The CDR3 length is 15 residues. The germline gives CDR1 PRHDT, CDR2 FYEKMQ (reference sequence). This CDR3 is CASSPSGGARDEQFF. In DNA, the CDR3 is TGTGCCAGCAGCCCGAGCGGGGGGGCCAGGGATGAGCAGTTCTTC.

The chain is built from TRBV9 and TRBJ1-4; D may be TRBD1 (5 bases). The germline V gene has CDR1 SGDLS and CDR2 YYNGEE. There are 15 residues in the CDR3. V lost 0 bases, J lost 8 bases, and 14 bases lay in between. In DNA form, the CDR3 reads TGTGCCAGCAGCGTAGAGGGGTCTCGCGGAGAAAAACTGTTTTTT. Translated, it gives CASSVEGSRGEKLFF.

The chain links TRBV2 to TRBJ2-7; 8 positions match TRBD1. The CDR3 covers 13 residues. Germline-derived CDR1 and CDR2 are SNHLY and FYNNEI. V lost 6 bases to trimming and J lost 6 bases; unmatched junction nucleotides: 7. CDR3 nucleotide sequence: TGTGCCAGCAGCTTAGGACAGGGTGGCGAGCAGTACTTC. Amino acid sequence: CASSLGQGGEQYF.

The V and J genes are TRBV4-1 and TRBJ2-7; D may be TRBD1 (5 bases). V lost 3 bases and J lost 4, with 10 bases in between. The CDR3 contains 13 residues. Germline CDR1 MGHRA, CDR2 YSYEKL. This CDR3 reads CASSHRVPYEQYF. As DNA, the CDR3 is TGCGCCAGCAGCCACAGGGTTCCTTACGAGCAGTACTTC.

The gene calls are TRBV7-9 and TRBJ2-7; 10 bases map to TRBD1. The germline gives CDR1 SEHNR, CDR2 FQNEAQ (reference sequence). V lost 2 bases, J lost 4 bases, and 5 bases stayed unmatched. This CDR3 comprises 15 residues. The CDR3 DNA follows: TGTGCCAGCAGCTTATTTCCGGGACAGGGGTACGAGCAGTACTTC. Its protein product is CASSLFPGQGYEQYF.

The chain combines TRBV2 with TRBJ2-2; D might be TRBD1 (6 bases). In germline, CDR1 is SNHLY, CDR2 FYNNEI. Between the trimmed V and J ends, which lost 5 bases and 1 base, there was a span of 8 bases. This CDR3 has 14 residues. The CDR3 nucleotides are TGTGCCAGCAGTTCGACAGGGAACACCGGGGAGCTGTTTTTT. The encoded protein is CASSSTGNTGELFF.

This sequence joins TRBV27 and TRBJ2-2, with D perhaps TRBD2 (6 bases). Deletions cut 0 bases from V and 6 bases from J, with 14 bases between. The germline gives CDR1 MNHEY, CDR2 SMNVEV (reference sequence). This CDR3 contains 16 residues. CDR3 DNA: TGTGCCAGCAGTTTATCCCCTTTGACTAGTCCCGGGGAGCTGTTTTTT. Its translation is CASSLSPLTSPGELFF.

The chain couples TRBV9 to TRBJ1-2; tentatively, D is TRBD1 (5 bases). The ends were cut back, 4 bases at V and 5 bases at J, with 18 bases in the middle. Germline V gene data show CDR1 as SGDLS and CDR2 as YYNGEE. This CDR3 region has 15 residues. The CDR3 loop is CASSPGDGGGYGYTF. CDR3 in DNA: TGTGCCAGCAGCCCAGGAGACGGCGGGGGGTATGGCTACACCTTC.

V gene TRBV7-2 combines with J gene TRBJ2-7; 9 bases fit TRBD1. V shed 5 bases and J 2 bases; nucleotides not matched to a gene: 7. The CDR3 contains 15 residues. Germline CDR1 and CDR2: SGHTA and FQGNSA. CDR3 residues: CASSRTGTGTYEQYF. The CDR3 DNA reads TGTGCCAGCAGCCGAACCGGGACAGGGACCTACGAGCAGTACTTC.

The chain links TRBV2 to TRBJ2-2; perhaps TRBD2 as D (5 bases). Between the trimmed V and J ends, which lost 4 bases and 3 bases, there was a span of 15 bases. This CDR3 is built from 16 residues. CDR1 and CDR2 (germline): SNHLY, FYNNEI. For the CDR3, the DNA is TGTGCCAGCAGTGTAGGACTCCAGACGGACACCGGGGAGCTGTTTTTT. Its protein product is CASSVGLQTDTGELFF. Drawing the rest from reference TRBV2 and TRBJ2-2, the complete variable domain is EPEVTQTPSHQVTQMGQEVILRCVPISNHLYFYWYRQILGQKVEFLVSFYNNEISEKSEIFDDQFSVERPDGSNFTLKIRSTKLEDSAMYFCASSVGLQTDTGELFFGEGSRLTVL.

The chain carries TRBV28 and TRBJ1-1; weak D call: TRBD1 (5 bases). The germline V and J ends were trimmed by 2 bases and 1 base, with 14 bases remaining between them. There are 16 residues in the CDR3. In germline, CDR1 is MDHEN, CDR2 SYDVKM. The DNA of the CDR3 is TGTGCCAGCAGTTTAATGGGGGGGACCCCGAACACTGAAGCTTTCTTT. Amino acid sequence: CASSLMGGTPNTEAFF.

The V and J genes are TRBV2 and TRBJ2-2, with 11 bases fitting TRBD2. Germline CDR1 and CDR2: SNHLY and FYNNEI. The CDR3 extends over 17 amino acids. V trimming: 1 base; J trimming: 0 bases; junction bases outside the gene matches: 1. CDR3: CASSEVAGGPNTGELFF. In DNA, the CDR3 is TGTGCCAGCAGTGAAGTAGCGGGAGGGCCGAACACCGGGGAGCTGTTTTTT.

As DNA, the CDR3 is TGTGCCAGCAGCTCAGGACTAGCGGGGGTGACCTACGAGCAGTACTTC. Translating gives CASSSGLAGVTYEQYF. The chain recombines TRBV7-8 with TRBJ2-7, with 13 bases that match TRBD2. The trim removed 4 bases at V and 2 bases at J, leaving 5 bases unmatched. Germline values: CDR1 SGHVS, CDR2 FQNEAQ. The CDR3 spans 16 residues.

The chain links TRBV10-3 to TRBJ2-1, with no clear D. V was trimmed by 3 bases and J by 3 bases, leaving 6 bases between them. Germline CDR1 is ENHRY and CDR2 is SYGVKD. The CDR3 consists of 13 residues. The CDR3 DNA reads TGTGCCATCAGTGACAACAACTACAATGAGCAGTTCTTC. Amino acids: CAISDNNYNEQFF.

CDR3 nucleotide sequence: TGTGCCAGCAGTTACGGACACTCCTACGAGCAGTACTTC. This translates into CASSYGHSYEQYF. The chain employs TRBV6-5 and TRBJ2-7; weak D call: TRBD1 (5 bases). The CDR3 spans 13 residues. Germline loops: CDR1 MNHEY, CDR2 SVGAGI. Trimming shortened V by 2 bases and J by 0 bases, and 5 bases separated the two germline ends.

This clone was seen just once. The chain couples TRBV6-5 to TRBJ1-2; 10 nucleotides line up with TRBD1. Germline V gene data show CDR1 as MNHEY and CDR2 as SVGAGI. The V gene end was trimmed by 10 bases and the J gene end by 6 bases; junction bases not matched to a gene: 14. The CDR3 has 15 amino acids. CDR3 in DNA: TGTGCCATTGCCGGGACAGGGGCCCCTGAGGATGGCTACACCTTC. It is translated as CAIAGTGAPEDGYTF.

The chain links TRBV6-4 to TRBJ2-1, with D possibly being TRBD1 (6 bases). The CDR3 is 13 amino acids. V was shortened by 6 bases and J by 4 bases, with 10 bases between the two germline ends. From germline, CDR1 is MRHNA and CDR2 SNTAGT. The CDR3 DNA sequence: TGTGCCAGCAGCGGGGACATTTACAATGAGCAGTTCTTC. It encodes CASSGDIYNEQFF.

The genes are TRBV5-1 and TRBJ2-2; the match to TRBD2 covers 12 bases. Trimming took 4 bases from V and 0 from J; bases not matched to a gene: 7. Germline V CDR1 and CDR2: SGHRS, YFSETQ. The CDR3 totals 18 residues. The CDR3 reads CASSRGGLAGTNTGELFF. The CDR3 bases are TGCGCCAGCAGCAGGGGTGGACTAGCGGGAACGAACACCGGGGAGCTGTTTTTT.